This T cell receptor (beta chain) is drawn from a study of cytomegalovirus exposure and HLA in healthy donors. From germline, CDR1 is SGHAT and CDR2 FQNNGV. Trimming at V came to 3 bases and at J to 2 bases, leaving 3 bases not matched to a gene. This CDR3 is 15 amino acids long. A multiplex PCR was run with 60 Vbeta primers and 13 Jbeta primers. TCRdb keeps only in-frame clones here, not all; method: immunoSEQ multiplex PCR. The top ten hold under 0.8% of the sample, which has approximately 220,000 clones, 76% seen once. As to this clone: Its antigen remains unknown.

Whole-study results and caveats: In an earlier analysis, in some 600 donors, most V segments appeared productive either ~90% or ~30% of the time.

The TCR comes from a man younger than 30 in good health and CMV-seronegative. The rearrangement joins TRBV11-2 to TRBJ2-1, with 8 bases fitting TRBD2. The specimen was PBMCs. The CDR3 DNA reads TGTGCCAGCAGCTTTTCCGGGAGGGCCTACAATGAGCAGTTCTTC. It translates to CASSFSGRAYNEQFF.